This T cell receptor (beta chain) was identified in a study of beta chain features in type 1 diabetes. Expressed TCRB transcripts were sequenced because the isolated RNA had all been reverse transcribed beforehand. Profiling relied on immunoSEQ multiplex PCR, and the TCRdb table lists in-frame clones only, not all of them. Of around 280,000 clones in the sample, 15% were seen once. Study-wide results and limits: Shorter TCRB CDR3s, moderately but significantly so, marked every one of the four CD4+ subsets in Type 1 diabetes patients.

Germline values: CDR1 SGHTA, CDR2 FQGNSA. This CDR3 comprises 13 residues. Trimming took off 1 base at V and 3 bases at J, with 4 bases between the two ends. Worth noting for this clone: No antigen is known for it.

The rearrangement uses TRBV7-2 and TRBJ1-3; D unclear. Sequencing input: naive CD4+ T cells from blood. The source is a man younger than 30 with type 1 diabetes. The CDR3 DNA is TGTGCCAGCAGCTTAGAGCGTGGAAACACCATATATTTT. Its protein product is CASSLERGNTIYF.